This record looks at one T cell receptor (beta chain) sequence and its context. The sample is drawn from a study of Graves' ophthalmopathy and Graves' hyperthyroidism. CDR3 length: 17 residues. With 6 bases removed from V and 4 bases from J, the gap between germline ends came to 24 bases. CDR1 and CDR2 (germline): SNHLY, FYNNEI. Transcripts of RNA were the source for amplifying TCR beta CDR3 regions. First-round RT-PCR relied on HTBI primers, and a second-round multiplex PCR came next. In TCRdb, the multiplex PCR reads were re-called with MiXCR into one record per CDR3 protein. The table records about 700,000 distinct CDR3 sequences, about 38% of them present only once.

The V call is TRBV2, the J call TRBJ2-5; D is possibly TRBD1 or TRBD2 (5 bases each). The sequence was obtained from an adult man with Graves' ophthalmopathy. The sample comprised peripheral blood. CDR3 in amino acids: CASSRLHSGQGRETQYF. The CDR3 nucleotides read TGTGCCAGCAGCCGACTACACTCCGGCCAGGGAAGAGAGACCCAGTACTTC.